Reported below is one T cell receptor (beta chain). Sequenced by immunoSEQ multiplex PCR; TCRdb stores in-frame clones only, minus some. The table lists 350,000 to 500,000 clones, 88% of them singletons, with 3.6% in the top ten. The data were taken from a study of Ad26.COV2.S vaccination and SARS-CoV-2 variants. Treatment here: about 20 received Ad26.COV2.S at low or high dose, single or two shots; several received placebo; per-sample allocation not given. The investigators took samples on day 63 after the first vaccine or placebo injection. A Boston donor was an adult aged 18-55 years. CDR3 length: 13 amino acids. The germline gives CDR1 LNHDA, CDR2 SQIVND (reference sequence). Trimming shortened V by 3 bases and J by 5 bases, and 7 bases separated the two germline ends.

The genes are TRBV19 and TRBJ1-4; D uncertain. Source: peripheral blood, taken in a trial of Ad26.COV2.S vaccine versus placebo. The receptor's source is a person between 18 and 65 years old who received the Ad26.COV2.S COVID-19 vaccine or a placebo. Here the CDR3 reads CASSIRRNEKLFF. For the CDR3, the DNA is TGTGCCAGTAGTATTAGACGAAATGAAAAACTGTTTTTT.